A single sample gave rise to the 16 T cell receptor beta chains below, sequenced in a study of blood T cell repertoires in COVID-19. The protocol was immunoSEQ multiplex PCR, while the TCRdb copy is restricted to in-frame clones and leaves out a portion. The data hold roughly 150,000 clones, with 75% to 90% observed a single time. Sequenced input: peripheral blood. These receptors all stem from a man aged 60-69 years with active or convalescent COVID-19.

The chain joins TRBV5-8 to TRBJ2-1; a possible D gene is TRBD1 (6 bases). Deletions cut 3 bases from V and 0 bases from J, with 13 bases between. Germline-derived CDR1 and CDR2 are SGHTS and YDEGEE. The CDR3 totals 16 residues. CDR3 in DNA: TGTGCCAGCAGCTCCCCCCAGGGGAGCTCCTACAATGAGCAGTTCTTC. Encoded protein: CASSSPQGSSYNEQFF.

This clone was detected only once. This sequence joins TRBV19 and TRBJ1-4; perhaps TRBD1 as D (5 bases). V lost 7 bases and J lost 6, with 18 bases in between. Germline V gives CDR1 LNHDA, CDR2 SQIVND (reference sequence). The CDR3 totals 15 residues. CDR3 coding DNA: TGTGCCAGTACCCCCTTGGGGCAAAAATATGAAAAACTGTTTTTT. Translation gives CASTPLGQKYEKLFF.

The chain is built from TRBV18 and TRBJ2-5; TRBD2 might be the D (6 bases). In germline, CDR1 is KGHSH, CDR2 LQKENI. The CDR3 has 16 amino acids. The germline V and J ends were trimmed by 3 bases and 4 bases, with 18 bases remaining between them. The CDR3 sequence: CASSPKWDLRGETQYF. DNA of the CDR3: TGTGCCAGCTCACCTAAATGGGACCTGCGGGGAGAGACCCAGTACTTC.

The V gene is TRBV7-3, the J gene TRBJ2-5; the match to TRBD2 covers 8 bases. After removal of 4 bases from V and 2 bases from J, the junction contained 9 bases not matched to a gene. The CDR3 runs 16 residues. Germline lookup yields CDR1 SGHTA and CDR2 FQGTGA. CDR3 region: CASSSLAGGGQETQYF. The CDR3 nucleotides are TGTGCCAGCAGCTCCCTCGCGGGGGGAGGGCAAGAGACCCAGTACTTC.

This clone was detected only once. This chain connects TRBV7-9 to TRBJ2-2, with D possibly being TRBD1 (6 bases). Germline-derived CDR1 and CDR2 are SEHNR and FQNEAQ (reference sequence). Trimming removed 2 bases at V and 13 bases at J, with 11 bases between. The CDR3 is made up of 12 amino acids. CDR3 in amino acids: CASSLLQGWLFF. As DNA, the CDR3 is TGTGCCAGCAGCTTACTCCAGGGGTGGCTGTTTTTT.

The V call is TRBV4-1, the J call TRBJ2-7, with a possible D match to TRBD1 (5 bases). The germline V gene has CDR1 MGHRA and CDR2 YSYEKL. The V and J ends lost 5 bases and 3 bases respectively, with 17 bases between them. CDR3 size: 15 residues. As DNA, the CDR3 is TGCGCCAGCAGCGCGTTAGGGGTGGAAGGCTACGAGCAGTACTTC. Translation gives CASSALGVEGYEQYF.

The chain employs TRBV4-1 and TRBJ2-7; 12 nucleotides align to TRBD1. V dropped 4 bases and J dropped 5; count of bases not matched to a gene: 9. Germline assignment: CDR1 MGHRA and CDR2 YSYEKL. The CDR3 is made up of 16 amino acids. The CDR3 loop reads CASSPGQGARSDEQYF. The DNA for the CDR3 is TGCGCCAGCAGCCCGGGACAGGGGGCAAGAAGCGACGAGCAGTACTTC.

The rearrangement joins TRBV19 to TRBJ2-1, with D possibly being TRBD1 (5 bases). CDR3 length: 14 residues. Per the germline V gene, CDR1 is LNHDA and CDR2 is SQIVND (reference sequence). Trimming removed 7 bases from V and 6 bases from J, with 16 bases in between. The CDR3: CASTKGLRVNEQFF. CDR3 DNA: TGTGCCAGTACTAAGGGGCTTAGGGTCAATGAGCAGTTCTTC.

This chain links TRBV6-5 with TRBJ1-1; D not resolved. Germline V gene sequence: CDR1 MNHEY, CDR2 SVGAGI. This CDR3 is built from 14 residues. Trimming removed 7 bases from V and 2 bases from J, with 14 bases in between. DNA for the CDR3: TGTGCCAGCACGATCCACTTCGCTAACACTGAAGCTTTCTTT. Protein: CASTIHFANTEAFF.

The chain links TRBV3-1 (or the pseudogene TRBV3-2) to TRBJ1-1; D not resolved. Per germline, CDR1 LGHDT and CDR2 YNNKEL (reference sequence). Trimming stripped 0 bases from V and 4 bases from J, with 12 bases between. CDR3 length: 15 residues. The CDR3 region has the DNA TGTGCCAGCAGCCAAGAACCCGGGATTCGCACTGAAGCTTTCTTT. Its protein is CASSQEPGIRTEAFF.

The chain's CDR3 is CASSASLAGGRNEQFF. Here the CDR3 DNA reads TGTGCCAGTAGTGCCTCATTAGCGGGGGGGCGGAATGAGCAGTTCTTC. This chain joins TRBV19 and TRBJ2-1, with 11 bases that match TRBD2. The CDR3 has 16 residues. The V segment lost 5 bases and the J segment 7 bases; nucleotides outside the gene matches: 10. CDR1 is LNHDA and CDR2 is SQIVND in the germline V gene (reference sequence).

The chain employs TRBV19 and TRBJ1-1, with 8 bases aligning to TRBD1. The germline V gene encodes CDR1 LNHDA and CDR2 SQIVND (reference sequence). CDR3 length: 16 amino acids. Trimming cost V 4 bases and J 0 bases; bases outside gene matches: 7. The CDR3 sequence is CASSTYSTGVNTEAFF. The DNA for the CDR3 is TGTGCCAGTAGTACTTATTCGACAGGGGTGAACACTGAAGCTTTCTTT.

The V gene is TRBV4-3, the J gene TRBJ1-2; D gene ambiguous. This CDR3 spans 16 amino acids. Trimming took off 4 bases at V and 3 bases at J, with 18 bases between the two ends. Germline CDR1 reads LGHNA; CDR2 reads YSLEER. CDR3 sequence reads: CASSLTLSHPDYGYTF. For the CDR3, the DNA is TGCGCCAGCAGCCTAACCCTATCTCACCCGGACTATGGCTACACCTTC.

The V gene is TRBV5-1, the J gene TRBJ1-1, with 7 bases matching TRBD1. The CDR3 has 14 residues. The germline V gene encodes CDR1 SGHRS and CDR2 YFSETQ. Unmatched junction bases numbered 6, after V lost 5 bases and J lost 2 bases. Here the CDR3 DNA reads TGCGCCAGCAGTAACCAAGGGGGCAACACTGAAGCTTTCTTT. This encodes CASSNQGGNTEAFF. The full variable domain, with the rest looked up from reference TRBV5-1 and TRBJ1-1, is KAGVTQTPRYLIKTRGQQVTLSCSPISGHRSVSWYQQTPGQGLQFLFEYFSETQRNKGNFPGRFSGRQFSNSRSEMNVSTLELGDSALYLCASSNQGGNTEAFFGQGTRLTVV.

The V call is TRBV5-6, the J call TRBJ2-7, with 8 bases identical to TRBD1. The V gene's germline CDR1 is SGHDT and CDR2 YYEEEE. The CDR3 runs 16 residues. V dropped 4 bases and J dropped 4; count of bases not matched to a gene: 13. The CDR3: CASSPPRDRLSYEQYF. The CDR3 nucleotides read TGTGCCAGCAGCCCCCCCCGGGACAGGTTATCGTACGAGCAGTACTTC.

The J gene is TRBJ1-4, the V gene TRBV30; TRBD1 might be the D (5 bases). Germline V gives CDR1 GTSNPN, CDR2 SVGIG (reference sequence). This CDR3 region has 14 residues. Between the trimmed V and J ends, which lost 2 bases and 8 bases, there was a span of 15 bases. This CDR3 is CAWSPRGDGEKLFF. Written as DNA, the CDR3 is TGTGCCTGGAGTCCCCGGGGGGATGGGGAAAAACTGTTTTTT. The full variable domain, its missing parts supplied by reference TRBV30 and TRBJ1-4, is SQTIHQWPATLVQPVGSPLSLECTVEGTSNPNLYWYRQAAGRGLQLLFYSVGIGQISSEVPQNLSASRPQDRQFILSSKKLLLSDSGFYLCAWSPRGDGEKLFFGSGTQLSVL.